Listed below are T cell receptor beta chains from one sample, sequenced in a study of cytomegalovirus exposure and HLA in healthy donors. Profiled with immunoSEQ multiplex PCR; TCRdb holds only in-frame clones, not every one. The table records some 150,000 clones, approximately 83% of them present only once. The sample comprised PBMCs. The source is a woman younger than 35 in good health and CMV-seronegative. Both conserved end residues are part of each CDR3.

J gene,V gene,CDR3 protein
TRBJ2-2,TRBV5-1,CASSYRTGNTGELFF
TRBJ1-1,TRBV2,CASRPGTGGIEAFF
TRBJ2-7,TRBV7-2,CASSSSMTGNEQYF
TRBJ2-5,TRBV27,CASRRTETGGPQYF
TRBJ2-7,TRBV10-1,CASSESTSGGYEQYF
TRBJ2-7,TRBV11-2,CASSLNGGGEQYF
TRBJ1-1,TRBV4-1,CASSQGQFNTEAFF
TRBJ2-7,TRBV6-1,CASILARGFSYEQYF
TRBJ1-2,TRBV7-9,CASSLGPDLGYTF
TRBJ2-7,TRBV19,CASSTRWSPTYEQYF
TRBJ2-7,TRBV2,CACGTDLSYEQYF
TRBJ2-6,TRBV10-1,CASSASGANVLTF
TRBJ2-1,TRBV5-6,CASSLELAGAHNEQFF
TRBJ1-1,TRBV4-2,CASSQEGTGGTEAFF
TRBJ2-3,TRBV11-3,CASRDSGGRDTQYF
TRBJ2-3,TRBV7-9,CASSFTDTQYF
TRBJ2-2,TRBV2,CASSGQGVGLWGNTGELFF
TRBJ1-3,TRBV2,CASMRENSGNTIYF
TRBJ2-5,TRBV18,CASSPFQGRLQETQYF
TRBJ1-5,TRBV19,CASSKIGGQPQHF
TRBJ2-7,TRBV18,CASSTGQGTDEQYF
TRBJ1-2,TRBV7-2,CASSLVLGQAYYGYTF
TRBJ2-2,TRBV6-5,CASSGTGTTGELFF
TRBJ1-1,TRBV5-1,CASSFRGPNTEAFF
TRBJ2-6,TRBV5-5,CASRWTSGSVSGANVLTF
TRBJ2-3,TRBV7-2,CASSHRGFDTQYF
TRBJ2-1,TRBV6-6,CASSVGLGDYNEQFF
TRBJ2-3,TRBV27,CASSLLLAGGTDTQYF